This section outlines one TCR beta chain sequence together with its context. The target antigen is unknown. The sample is drawn from a study of blood T cells in healthy people across ages. Overall study: Roughly one uniquely barcoded beta molecule per two T cells was captured.

Whole-study results and caveats: Total diversity from one million sequenced T cells was likely underestimated. Samples with more naive T cells showed higher observed beta diversity. As age increased, TCR beta diversity per million T cells fell in a roughly linear fashion.

The germline V and J ends were trimmed by 5 bases and 8 bases, with 13 bases remaining between them. The germline V gene has CDR1 SGHTA and CDR2 FQGNSA. The CDR3 totals 14 residues. Then a second PCR, running about 6 to 12 cycles, was carried out with a sample-barcoded 5' primer and a J-beta primer mix. TCRdb redid the calling of the 5' RACE reads with MiXCR, one entry per CDR3 protein. The table lists 1.5 million to 1.9 million distinct CDR3 sequences, approximately 39% of them singletons, with less than 5% in the top ten. The sequencing sample was made of blood. The chain uses TRBV7-2 and TRBJ1-6, with D possibly being TRBD1 (6 bases). This clonotype was obtained from a woman aged 18-29 years in good health. CDR3 region: CASSDTGWHSPLHF. Written as DNA, the CDR3 is TGTGCCAGCAGCGATACAGGGTGGCATTCACCCCTCCACTTT.